This entry describes one T cell receptor beta chain. Per the study methods: Counts of nucleated cells, estimated from reference gene primer amplification, were obtained. Sequencing was performed with immunoSEQ multiplex PCR; in TCRdb, only in-frame clones are kept and a portion is missing. The V and J calls and clone size come from that table; D and trimming were worked out from the DNA. The sample holds under 300,000 clones, about four fifths seen once. The sample comes from a study of blood T cell repertoires in COVID-19. Germline V lookup: CDR1 SGHVS, CDR2 FNYEAQ. Trimming left V 4 bases short and J 3 bases short, with 7 bases between. The CDR3 covers 13 residues.

This receptor was obtained from a human donor with COVID-19, enrolled during active disease. The donor label of this sample is uncertain. The sample was peripheral blood. This chain connects TRBV7-6 to TRBJ1-5; possible D gene TRBD1, 5 bases. CDR3 nucleotide sequence: TGTGCCAGCAGCTCGGGACTCAATCAGCCCCAGCATTTT. Translated: CASSSGLNQPQHF.